This entry describes one T cell receptor (beta chain). Its antigen is not identified. Germline CDR1 reads SEHNR; CDR2 reads FQNEAQ (reference sequence). V shed 3 bases and J shed 4 bases, with 12 bases lying between them. This CDR3 has 14 amino acids. The entry originates in a study of T cell repertoires in cytomegalovirus infection. Study details: Matching HLA type and CMV infection were both indicated by public TCR beta signatures. Study results and caveats: Clonotypes of TCR beta that were HLA-C-restricted and CMV-specific dominated the ex vivo response. Cumulative public TCR beta family frequency identified CMV carriers with the relevant HLA.

TCRdb reprocessed the reads via MiXCR and lists one record per CDR3 protein. The table has approximately 290,000 distinct CDR3 sequences, more than 20% seen once; the top ten hold roughly 13%. The chain has TRBV7-9 and TRBJ1-1; no clear D. The TCR sequence derives from a human donor in good health (CMV status not recorded). Some clones in this sample may be carry-over from other donors' samples. Sequenced: PBMCs. The CDR3 bases are TGTGCCAGCAGCTTCGCCGGCCTGGTCACTGAAGCTTTCTTT. This encodes CASSFAGLVTEAFF.